This is a list of T cell receptor beta chains from one sample in a study of cytomegalovirus exposure and HLA in healthy donors. Clones were sequenced by immunoSEQ multiplex PCR, and TCRdb holds only the in-frame ones, with some missing. The repertoire includes roughly 110,000 clones, more than 75% of them detected once, and roughly an eighth sits in the top ten. Specimen: PBMCs. The receptors were gathered from a woman between 40 and 50 years old in good health and CMV-seropositive. Both conserved end residues are part of each CDR3. D genes are given only for firm matches. Some rows have no size entry. The others give once, few or many, or a class for an expanded clone.

size: .
J: TRBJ2-3
D: .
V: TRBV4-1
DNA: TGCGCCAGCAGCCGAGTACGTACGTTGGGGCTCACAGATACGCAGTATTTT
CDR3: CASSRVRTLGLTDTQYF

size: .
J: TRBJ2-7
D: .
V: TRBV28
DNA: TGTGCCAGCGTTAGTTCCTACGAGCAGTACTTC
CDR3: CASVSSYEQYF

size: .
J: TRBJ1-1
D: .
V: TRBV27
DNA: TGTGCCAGCAGCCCTCTTGAGGGAAGGACTGAAGCTTTCTTT
CDR3: CASSPLEGRTEAFF

size: .
J: TRBJ1-2
D: TRBD1
V: TRBV6-4
DNA: TGTGCCAGCAGCGAAGGACAGGGAGATGGCTACACCTTC
CDR3: CASSEGQGDGYTF

size: .
J: TRBJ2-7
D: .
V: TRBV9
DNA: TGTGCCAGCAGCGTAGGGGGGGACTTTTACGAGCAGTACTTC
CDR3: CASSVGGDFYEQYF

size: .
J: TRBJ2-5
D: TRBD2
V: TRBV28
DNA: TGTGCCAGCAGTTTCCAGACTAGCATATTAATGAAGACCCAGTACTTC
CDR3: CASSFQTSILMKTQYF

size: .
J: TRBJ1-2
D: TRBD1
V: TRBV5-4
DNA: TGTGCCAGCAGCTTGAACAGGGGCTATGGCTACACCTTC
CDR3: CASSLNRGYGYTF

size: .
J: TRBJ1-2
D: .
V: TRBV18
DNA: TGTGCCAGCTCACCACCGGGCAGGGTGGCCTATGGCTACACCTTC
CDR3: CASSPPGRVAYGYTF

size: .
J: TRBJ2-7
D: .
V: TRBV29-1
DNA: TGCAGCGTTACCCAGGCGAGCTACGAGCAGTACTTC
CDR3: CSVTQASYEQYF

size: .
J: TRBJ1-5
D: .
V: TRBV19
DNA: TGTGCCAGTACCCTACAGGGCGGGAGCAATCAGCCCCAGCATTTT
CDR3: CASTLQGGSNQPQHF

size: .
J: TRBJ2-7
D: .
V: TRBV10-3
DNA: TGTGCCATCAGTGAGTCCGCAGGCCGGACCTACGAGCAGTACTTC
CDR3: CAISESAGRTYEQYF

size: once
J: TRBJ1-1
D: TRBD1
V: TRBV9
DNA: TGTGCCAGCACCGACCAGGGGGGGAACACTGAAGCTTTCTTT
CDR3: CASTDQGGNTEAFF

size: .
J: TRBJ1-1
D: .
V: TRBV30
DNA: TGTGCCTGGAGTGTAATATTAGACACTGAAGCTTTCTTT
CDR3: CAWSVILDTEAFF

size: once
J: TRBJ1-5
D: TRBD1
V: TRBV10-3
DNA: TGTGCCATCAAGAAGGGGGCGAATCAGCCCCAGCATTTT
CDR3: CAIKKGANQPQHF

size: .
J: TRBJ2-4
D: .
V: TRBV19
DNA: TGTGCCAGTAGTATGGACAGAGCCAAAAACATTCAGTACTTC
CDR3: CASSMDRAKNIQYF

size: .
J: TRBJ2-7
D: TRBD2
V: TRBV5-6
DNA: TGTGCCAGCAGCATCGGACTAGCGGGGCTATCCTACGAGCAGTACTTC
CDR3: CASSIGLAGLSYEQYF

size: .
J: TRBJ2-2
D: TRBD1
V: TRBV19
DNA: TGTGCCAGTGGATCCCGACAGGGGGCGAGGGAGCTGTTTTTT
CDR3: CASGSRQGARELFF

size: .
J: TRBJ2-2
D: TRBD2
V: TRBV29-1
DNA: TGCAGCGTCCGACTAGCGGGGGGCCCAAACACCGGGGAGCTGTTTTTT
CDR3: CSVRLAGGPNTGELFF

size: .
J: TRBJ1-4
D: .
V: TRBV10-3
DNA: TGTGCCATCACAGGCAGTACTAATGAAAAACTGTTTTTT
CDR3: CAITGSTNEKLFF

size: .
J: TRBJ1-1
D: .
V: TRBV5-6
DNA: TGTGCCAGCAGCGCCAGGATGCCCCTCACTGAAGCTTTCTTT
CDR3: CASSARMPLTEAFF

size: .
J: TRBJ1-2
D: TRBD1
V: TRBV5-1
DNA: TGCGCCAGCAGCACGACAGGGGGCAGGTATGGCTACACCTTC
CDR3: CASSTTGGRYGYTF

size: .
J: TRBJ1-1
D: TRBD1
V: TRBV30
DNA: TGTGCCTGGAGTCCACAGGGGGCTCCCTTTGAAGCTTTCTTT
CDR3: CAWSPQGAPFEAFF

size: .
J: TRBJ1-2
D: .
V: TRBV4-1
DNA: TGCGCCAGCAGCCATCTTACCCTCAGGGGCTACACCTTC
CDR3: CASSHLTLRGYTF

size: .
J: TRBJ2-7
D: TRBD1
V: TRBV5-1
DNA: TGCGCCAGCAGCTTGGAGGGACAGGCGTACGAGCAGTACTTC
CDR3: CASSLEGQAYEQYF

size: .
J: TRBJ1-2
D: TRBD1
V: TRBV7-2
DNA: TGTGCCAGCAGCCCAGACGGGGACAGGGGTAAGAGCTACACCTTC
CDR3: CASSPDGDRGKSYTF

size: .
J: TRBJ1-2
D: .
V: TRBV4-1
DNA: TGCGCCAGCAGCCAAGGAGGGGGGCGGGGGAACTATGGCTACACCTTC
CDR3: CASSQGGGRGNYGYTF

size: .
J: TRBJ1-3
D: .
V: TRBV6-5
DNA: TGTGCCAGCAGTTACTCGGCTGATGGAAACACCATATATTTT
CDR3: CASSYSADGNTIYF

size: .
J: TRBJ2-3
D: TRBD2
V: TRBV7-3
DNA: TGTGCCAGCAACTCGGGAGGGTTTAGCACAGATACGCAGTATTTT
CDR3: CASNSGGFSTDTQYF

size: .
J: TRBJ1-4
D: TRBD1
V: TRBV5-1
DNA: TGCGCCAGCAGCGTCCGGGACAGGAATGAAAAACTGTTTTTT
CDR3: CASSVRDRNEKLFF

size: .
J: TRBJ2-1
D: TRBD2
V: TRBV6-5
DNA: TGTGCCAGCAGTTACTCACGGGGGGGGCGTTTTAATGAGCAGTTCTTC
CDR3: CASSYSRGGRFNEQFF

size: .
J: TRBJ1-2
D: TRBD1
V: TRBV29-1
DNA: TGCAGCGTTGAAGGGACAGGGTATGGCTACCCCTTC
CDR3: CSVEGTGYGYPF

size: .
J: TRBJ2-5
D: .
V: TRBV6-6
DNA: TGTGCCAGCAGTTACAGGGGTGAGACCCAGTACTTC
CDR3: CASSYRGETQYF

size: .
J: TRBJ2-5
D: TRBD2
V: TRBV19
DNA: TGTGCCAGTAGTGATGCCGGGACTAGCGGAAAAGAGACCCAGTACTTC
CDR3: CASSDAGTSGKETQYF

size: .
J: TRBJ2-5
D: TRBD2
V: TRBV28
DNA: TGTGCCAGCAGCCCCTCCGGGACTAGCGGGGGAGAGACCCAGTACTTC
CDR3: CASSPSGTSGGETQYF

size: .
J: TRBJ2-5
D: TRBD1
V: TRBV5-1
DNA: TGCGCCAGCAGCTTGGCCCCACCTGATACAGGGGCATTAGAAGAGACCCAGTACTTC
CDR3: CASSLAPPDTGALEETQYF

size: .
J: TRBJ1-2
D: .
V: TRBV19
DNA: TGTGCCAGTAGTATCCGGACAGCTAACTATGGCTACACCTTC
CDR3: CASSIRTANYGYTF

size: .
J: TRBJ2-6
D: .
V: TRBV7-6
DNA: TGTGCCAGCAGCTTACGGCCTAAGGAGGGGGCAAAAGCTTCCTCTGGGGCCAACGTCCTGACTTTC
CDR3: CASSLRPKEGAKASSGANVLTF

size: .
J: TRBJ1-4
D: .
V: TRBV7-8
DNA: TGTGCCAGCAGCCCTTCTAGGACTAATGAAAAACTGTTTTTT
CDR3: CASSPSRTNEKLFF

size: .
J: TRBJ1-2
D: TRBD1
V: TRBV28
DNA: TGTGCCAGCAGGGTACAGGGGGCTGATGGCTACACCTTC
CDR3: CASRVQGADGYTF

size: .
J: TRBJ1-1
D: .
V: TRBV30
DNA: TGTGCCCGCAGGGGACAGAACACTGAAGCTTTCTTT
CDR3: CARRGQNTEAFF

size: .
J: TRBJ1-3
D: .
V: TRBV27
DNA: TGTGCCAGCAGTGGGTCGCGGGCTGGAAACACCATATATTTT
CDR3: CASSGSRAGNTIYF

size: .
J: TRBJ2-5
D: .
V: TRBV30
DNA: TGTGCCTGGAGTACTAGCAGGGAGACCCAGTACTTC
CDR3: CAWSTSRETQYF

size: few
J: TRBJ1-1
D: TRBD1
V: TRBV7-3
DNA: TGTGCCAGCAGCTTCCAGGGGGTGCTGAACACTGAAGCTTTCTTT
CDR3: CASSFQGVLNTEAFF

size: .
J: TRBJ1-5
D: TRBD1
V: TRBV5-6
DNA: TGTGCCAGCAGCCTAAGGACAGGGCAACAGCCCCAGCATTTT
CDR3: CASSLRTGQQPQHF

size: .
J: TRBJ1-5
D: TRBD1
V: TRBV27
DNA: TGTGCCAGCAGAGGGACAGGGGTACAGCCCCAGCATTTT
CDR3: CASRGTGVQPQHF

size: .
J: TRBJ2-2
D: TRBD1
V: TRBV27
DNA: TGTGCCAGCAAAGGGACAGCTCTGCTGTTGGGGACCGGGGAGCTGTTTTTT
CDR3: CASKGTALLLGTGELFF

size: few
J: TRBJ1-2
D: TRBD1
V: TRBV5-4
DNA: TGTGCCAGCAGCTCGTGGGACAGGCTTAACTATGGCTACACCTTC
CDR3: CASSSWDRLNYGYTF

size: few
J: TRBJ2-5
D: TRBD2
V: TRBV7-2
DNA: TGTGCCAGCAGCCTTCGGGGAAGTAGCGGGGTTGAGACCCAGTACTTC
CDR3: CASSLRGSSGVETQYF

size: .
J: TRBJ1-5
D: .
V: TRBV4-2
DNA: TGTGCCAGCAGCCAAGACGACCAGGGGTTCCAGCCCCAGCATTTT
CDR3: CASSQDDQGFQPQHF

size: .
J: TRBJ2-5
D: .
V: TRBV5-4
DNA: TGTGCCAGCAGCTTACCAGCGGGCCGGAGAGAGACCCAGTACTTC
CDR3: CASSLPAGRRETQYF

size: .
J: TRBJ1-6
D: .
V: TRBV6-5
DNA: TGTGCCAGCAGTTTAAAGACAGGTTCGCGTTCACCCCTCCACTTT
CDR3: CASSLKTGSRSPLHF

size: once
J: TRBJ1-5
D: .
V: TRBV5-6
DNA: TGTGCCAGCAGCCGGGGGTGGGGTTTCGGGAATCAGCCCCAGCATTTT
CDR3: CASSRGWGFGNQPQHF

size: .
J: TRBJ2-1
D: TRBD1
V: TRBV2
DNA: TGTGCCAGCCATGGGACAGCCTCCTACAATGAGCAGTTCTTC
CDR3: CASHGTASYNEQFF

size: few
J: TRBJ2-7
D: .
V: TRBV27
DNA: TGTGCCAGCAGTATCCACCCGGGACACCTTAAAGGTGGCGAGCAGTACTTC
CDR3: CASSIHPGHLKGGEQYF

size: .
J: TRBJ1-1
D: TRBD1
V: TRBV12-5
DNA: TGTGCTAGTGGTTTGATTCCGGGACAGGGGGCGTCTGAAGCTTTCTTT
CDR3: CASGLIPGQGASEAFF